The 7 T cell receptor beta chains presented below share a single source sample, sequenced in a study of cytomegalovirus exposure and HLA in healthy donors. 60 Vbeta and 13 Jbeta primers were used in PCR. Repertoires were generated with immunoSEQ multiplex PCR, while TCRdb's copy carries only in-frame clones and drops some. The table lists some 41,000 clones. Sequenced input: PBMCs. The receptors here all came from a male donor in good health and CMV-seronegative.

CDR3 loop: CASSFIAGGTDTQYF. CDR3 sequence (DNA): TGTGCCAGCAGCTTTATAGCGGGGGGCACAGATACGCAGTATTTT. The rearrangement links TRBV11-2 to TRBJ2-3, with 9 bases lining up with TRBD2. The junction had 2 bases not matched to a gene; V was cut back by 3 bases and J by 1 base. The CDR3 covers 15 residues. Germline V gene lookup returns CDR1 SGHAT and CDR2 FQNNGV.

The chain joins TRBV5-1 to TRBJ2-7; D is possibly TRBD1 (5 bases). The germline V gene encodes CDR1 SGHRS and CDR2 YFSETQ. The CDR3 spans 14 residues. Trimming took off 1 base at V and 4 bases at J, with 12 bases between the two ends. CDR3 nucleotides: TGCGCCAGCAGCTTGAATAGACAGTTTTACGAGCAGTACTTC. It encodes CASSLNRQFYEQYF.

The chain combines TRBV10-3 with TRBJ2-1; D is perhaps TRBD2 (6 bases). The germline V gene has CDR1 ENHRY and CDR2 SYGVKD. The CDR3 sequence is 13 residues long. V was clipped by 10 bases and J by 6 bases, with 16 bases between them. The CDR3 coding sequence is TGTGCCAACGGAGCTTCCGGGGGCAATGAGCAGTTCTTC. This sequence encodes CANGASGGNEQFF.

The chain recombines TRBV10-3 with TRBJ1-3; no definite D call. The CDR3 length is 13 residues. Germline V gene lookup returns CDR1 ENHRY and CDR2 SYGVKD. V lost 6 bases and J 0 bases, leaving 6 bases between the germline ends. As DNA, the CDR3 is TGTGCCATCAGGCAGAACTCTGGAAACACCATATATTTT. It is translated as CAIRQNSGNTIYF.

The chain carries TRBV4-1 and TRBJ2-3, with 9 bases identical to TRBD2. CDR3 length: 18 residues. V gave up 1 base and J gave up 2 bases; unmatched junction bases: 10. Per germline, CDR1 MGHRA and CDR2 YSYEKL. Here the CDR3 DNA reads TGCGCCAGCAGCCAAGGCGGGTGGCGGGGGGGCCTCACAGATACGCAGTATTTT. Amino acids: CASSQGGWRGGLTDTQYF.

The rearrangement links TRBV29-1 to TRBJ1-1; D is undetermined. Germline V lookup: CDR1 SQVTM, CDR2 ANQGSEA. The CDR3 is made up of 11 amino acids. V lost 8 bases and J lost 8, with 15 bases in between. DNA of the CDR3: TGCAGCTTGGGTGGGGAGGTAGAAGCTTTCTTT. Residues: CSLGGEVEAFF.

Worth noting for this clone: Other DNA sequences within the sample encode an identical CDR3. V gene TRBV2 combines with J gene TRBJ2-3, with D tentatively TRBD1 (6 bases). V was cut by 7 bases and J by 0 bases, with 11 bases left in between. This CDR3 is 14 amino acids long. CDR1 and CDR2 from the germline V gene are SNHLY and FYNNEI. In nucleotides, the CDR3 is TGTGCCAGCAAGCGGACAGAAAGCACAGATACGCAGTATTTT. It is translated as CASKRTESTDTQYF.